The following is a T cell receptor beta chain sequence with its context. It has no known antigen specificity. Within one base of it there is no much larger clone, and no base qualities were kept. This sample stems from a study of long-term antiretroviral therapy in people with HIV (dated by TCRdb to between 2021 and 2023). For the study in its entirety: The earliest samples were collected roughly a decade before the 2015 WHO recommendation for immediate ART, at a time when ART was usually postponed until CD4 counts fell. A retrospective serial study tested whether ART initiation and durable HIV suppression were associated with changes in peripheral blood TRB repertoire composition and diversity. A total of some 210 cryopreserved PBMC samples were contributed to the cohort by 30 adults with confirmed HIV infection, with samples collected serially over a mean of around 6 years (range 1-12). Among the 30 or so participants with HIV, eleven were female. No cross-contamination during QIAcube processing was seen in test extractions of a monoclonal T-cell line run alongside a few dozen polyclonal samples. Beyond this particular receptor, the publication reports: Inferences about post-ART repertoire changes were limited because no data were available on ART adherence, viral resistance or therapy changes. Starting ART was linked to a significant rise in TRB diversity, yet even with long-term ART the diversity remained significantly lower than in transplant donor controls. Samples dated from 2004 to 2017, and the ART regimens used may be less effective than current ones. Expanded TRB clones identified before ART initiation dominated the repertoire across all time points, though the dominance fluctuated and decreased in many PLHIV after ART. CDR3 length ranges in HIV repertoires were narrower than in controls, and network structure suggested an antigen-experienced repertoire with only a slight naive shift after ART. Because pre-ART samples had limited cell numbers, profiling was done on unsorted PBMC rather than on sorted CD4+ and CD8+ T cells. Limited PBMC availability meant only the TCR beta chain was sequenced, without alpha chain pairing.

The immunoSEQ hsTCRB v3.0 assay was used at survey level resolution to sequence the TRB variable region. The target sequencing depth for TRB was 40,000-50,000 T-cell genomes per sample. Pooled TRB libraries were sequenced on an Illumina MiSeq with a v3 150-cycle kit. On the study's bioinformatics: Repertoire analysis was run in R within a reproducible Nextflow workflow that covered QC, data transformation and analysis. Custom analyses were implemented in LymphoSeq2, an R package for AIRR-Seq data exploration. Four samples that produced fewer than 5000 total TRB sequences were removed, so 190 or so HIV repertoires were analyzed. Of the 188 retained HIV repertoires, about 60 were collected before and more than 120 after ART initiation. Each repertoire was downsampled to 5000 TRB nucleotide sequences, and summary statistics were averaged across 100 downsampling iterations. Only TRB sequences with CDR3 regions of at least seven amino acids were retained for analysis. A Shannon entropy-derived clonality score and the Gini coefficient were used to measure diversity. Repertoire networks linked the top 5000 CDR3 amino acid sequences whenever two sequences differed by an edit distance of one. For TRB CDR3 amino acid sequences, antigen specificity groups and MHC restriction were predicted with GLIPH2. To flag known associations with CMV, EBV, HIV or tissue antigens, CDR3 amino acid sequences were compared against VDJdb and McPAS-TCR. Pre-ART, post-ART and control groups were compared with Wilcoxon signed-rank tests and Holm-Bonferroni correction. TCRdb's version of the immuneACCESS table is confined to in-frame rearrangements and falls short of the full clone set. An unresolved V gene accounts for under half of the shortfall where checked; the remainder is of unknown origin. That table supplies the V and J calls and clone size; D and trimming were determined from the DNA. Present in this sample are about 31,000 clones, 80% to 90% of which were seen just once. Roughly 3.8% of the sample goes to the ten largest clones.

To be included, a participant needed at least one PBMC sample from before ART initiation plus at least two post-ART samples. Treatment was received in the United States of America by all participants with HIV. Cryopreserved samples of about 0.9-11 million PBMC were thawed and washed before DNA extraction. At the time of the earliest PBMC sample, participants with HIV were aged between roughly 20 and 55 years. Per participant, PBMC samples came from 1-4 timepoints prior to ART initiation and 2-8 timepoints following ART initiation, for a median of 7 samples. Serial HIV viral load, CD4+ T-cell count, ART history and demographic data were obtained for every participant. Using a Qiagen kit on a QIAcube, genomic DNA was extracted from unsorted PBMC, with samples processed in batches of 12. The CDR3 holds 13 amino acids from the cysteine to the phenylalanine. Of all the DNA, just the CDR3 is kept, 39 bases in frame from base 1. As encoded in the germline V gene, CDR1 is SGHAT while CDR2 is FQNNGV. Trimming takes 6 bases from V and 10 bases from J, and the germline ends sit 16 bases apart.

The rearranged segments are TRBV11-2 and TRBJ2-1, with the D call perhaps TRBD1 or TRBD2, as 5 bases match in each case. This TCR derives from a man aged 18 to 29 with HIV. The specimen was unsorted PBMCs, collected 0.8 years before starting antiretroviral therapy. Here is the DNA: TGTGCCAGCAGTATAGCTGAGGGGCGCGAGCAGTTCTTC. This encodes CASSIAEGREQFF.